These 13 T cell receptor beta chains originate from one sample sequenced in a study of blood T cells in healthy people across ages. PCR was performed a second time for about 7 to 11 cycles using a sample-barcoded 5' primer and a J-beta primer mix. MiXCR, run by TCRdb on the 5' RACE reads, gives a single entry per CDR3 protein. The sample lists roughly 860,000 distinct CDR3 sequences, about 59% occurring once. The sequencing sample was made of blood. These TCRs come from a man aged 25-45 years in good health.

A few counts support this clonotype. The CDR3 sequence is CAWSPYNEQFF. CDR3 DNA sequence: TGTGCCTGGAGTCCTTACAATGAGCAGTTCTTC. The chain employs TRBV30 and TRBJ2-1; no clear D. The CDR3 extends over 11 amino acids. Trimming took off 2 bases at V and 4 bases at J, with 3 bases between the two ends. CDR1 and CDR2 from the germline V gene are GTSNPN and SVGIG (reference sequence).

This clonotype showed up just a few times. CDR3 DNA: TGTGCCAGCAGTTACTCCCGGGACAGTCCGTCAGATACGCAGTATTTT. This sequence encodes CASSYSRDSPSDTQYF. This chain links TRBV6-2 or TRBV6-3 with TRBJ2-3; 7 bases are a match to TRBD1. The trim removed 0 bases at V and 4 bases at J, leaving 7 bases unmatched. Germline values: CDR1 MNHEY, CDR2 SVGEGT. CDR3 length equals 16 residues.

The gene calls are TRBV12-3 or TRBV12-4 and TRBJ2-5, with 8 nucleotides matching TRBD1. The CDR3 contains 15 residues. V gave up 5 bases and J gave up 2 bases; unmatched junction bases: 7. The DNA for the CDR3 is TGTGCCAGCAGTCCAATGGACAGGGTACAAGAGACCCAGTACTTC. This sequence encodes CASSPMDRVQETQYF.

The V and J genes are TRBV7-9 and TRBJ1-1, with TRBD1 as a possible D gene (5 bases). V lost 3 bases and J 11 bases, leaving 10 bases between the germline ends. The CDR3 has 11 residues. Germline-derived CDR1 and CDR2 are SEHNR and FQNEAQ (reference sequence). CDR3 protein: CASSFGTGAFF. The CDR3 nucleotides are TGTGCCAGCAGCTTCGGGACCGGGGCTTTCTTT.

CDR3 nucleotide sequence: TGCAGTGCCCCACGACAGGGTTTGTCAAGCTCACCCCTCCACTTT. As protein: CSAPRQGLSSSPLHF. The J gene is TRBJ1-6, the V gene TRBV20-1, with 7 bases matching TRBD1. Germline-derived CDR1 and CDR2 are DFQATT and SNEGSKA (reference sequence). J gave up 10 bases and V 6 bases, and 15 bases lay outside the gene matches. The CDR3 has 15 amino acids.

The CDR3 coding sequence is TGTGCCAGCAGCCCCCAGGGGGCGGAACAGCCCCAGCATTTT. It codes for CASSPQGAEQPQHF. The chain carries TRBV12-3 or TRBV12-4 and TRBJ1-5; 8 bases line up with TRBD1. The CDR3 spans 14 residues. The J segment lost 7 bases and the V segment lost 6 bases, leaving 8 bases of the junction unmatched.

This chain links TRBV20-1 with TRBJ2-5; D unclear. The CDR3 runs 14 residues. Per germline, CDR1 DFQATT and CDR2 SNEGSKA (reference sequence). V was clipped by 1 base and J by 2 bases, with 11 bases between them. The CDR3 is CSARVTGKQETQYF. The DNA for the CDR3 is TGCAGTGCTAGAGTTACTGGAAAACAAGAGACCCAGTACTTC.

This sequence joins TRBV6-5 and TRBJ2-7; perhaps TRBD1 as D (6 bases). Germline V gene lookup returns CDR1 MNHEY and CDR2 SVGAGI. The CDR3 contains 13 residues. Trimming left V 6 bases short and J 3 bases short, with 12 bases between. The CDR3 coding sequence is TGTGCCAGCAGGGAACAGGGATACTACGAGCAGTACTTC. It encodes CASREQGYYEQYF.

V is TRBV12-3 or TRBV12-4 and J is TRBJ1-1; 7 positions agree with TRBD1. The CDR3 loop spans 16 amino acids. Losses at the gene ends were 6 bases for V and 1 base for J; bases not matched to a gene: 11. CDR3 coding DNA: TGTGCCAGCAGCCCCGGGACAGCGAGGGGGAACACTGAAGCTTTCTTT. Its protein is CASSPGTARGNTEAFF.

This clonotype was seen a handful of times. The chain is built from TRBV6-6 and TRBJ1-5; 8 bases line up with TRBD1. Trimming at V came to 7 bases and at J to 6 bases, leaving 5 bases not matched to a gene. The germline gives CDR1 MNHNY, CDR2 SVGAGI (reference sequence). The CDR3 has 13 residues. Here the CDR3 DNA reads TGTGCCAGCACCCCGACAGGGGCTCAGCCCCAGCATTTT. It encodes CASTPTGAQPQHF.

The rearrangement links TRBV6-6 to TRBJ2-7; 8 nucleotides agree with TRBD1. CDR1 is MNHNY, CDR2 SVGAGI, per germline (reference sequence). With 3 bases clipped from V and 4 bases from J, the junction kept 5 bases outside the gene matches. The CDR3 loop spans 14 amino acids. This CDR3 is CASSYRDRLYEQYF. The DNA for the CDR3 is TGTGCCAGCAGTTATCGGGACAGGTTATACGAGCAGTACTTC.

As concerns this clonotype: At one end the junction does not follow the germline gene, possibly because of a read error. The chain carries TRBV7-2 and TRBJ2-1, with 9 positions matching TRBD2. Germline lookup yields CDR1 SGHTA and CDR2 FQGNSA. The CDR3 runs to 19 residues. CDR3 sequence (DNA): TGTGCCAGCAGCTTACGAGCGGGGGGAATTTCTAGCTCCCACAATGAGCAGTTCTTC. The encoded protein is CASSLRAGGISSSHNEQFF.

The chain has TRBV15 and TRBJ2-5; no definite D call. Trimming shortened V by 0 bases and J by 1 base, and 9 bases separated the two germline ends. CDR1 LNHNV and CDR2 YYDKDF come from the germline V gene (reference sequence). The CDR3 loop spans 15 amino acids. The chain's CDR3 is CATSREREFQETQYF. The CDR3 DNA is TGTGCCACCAGCAGAGAAAGGGAATTCCAAGAGACCCAGTACTTC.